Sequencing of this TCR beta chain was carried out in a study of T cells after yellow fever vaccination. The overall study: It was SMART-Seq v4 Ultra Low Input that prepared the fractions with low cell numbers.

TCRdb re-called the 5' RACE reads with MiXCR, one entry per CDR3 protein. Counted here are approximately 300,000 distinct CDR3 sequences, about 10% occurring once; the ten biggest clones make up less than 3.5%. Germline values: CDR1 LGHNA, CDR2 YSLEER. The CDR3 length is 19 residues. Trimming took 1 base from V and 8 from J, leaving 26 bases between them. This clonotype was counted only a few times. The starting material was CD4+ T cells sorted from PBMCs, obtained 45 days after the yellow fever booster vaccination. The receptor comes from a young man who received the YFV17D yellow fever vaccine. This chain uses TRBV4-3 with TRBJ1-4; a weak D match, TRBD1 (5 bases). The CDR3 is CASSQALLGRGTVLEKLFF. The CDR3 nucleotides read TGCGCCAGCAGCCAAGCGCTGCTGGGCCGGGGGACTGTGTTAGAAAAACTGTTTTTT.